What follows describes a single T cell receptor beta chain. Its specificity is not known. This sample was taken from a study of long-term antiretroviral therapy in people with HIV. Survey-level immunoSEQ v3.0 assays were run. The table came from immunoSEQ multiplex PCR; TCRdb's copy has only in-frame clones and leaves some out. The table includes roughly 28,000 clones, approximately 90% detected once. Before they underwent DNA extraction, samples held roughly 0.9-11 million cryopreserved PBMC. Study-level findings and limits: Diversity measured after ART increased yet remained under transplant donor controls. Clones that had undergone expansion before ART dominated the repertoire at all time points.

The sample was unsorted PBMCs, taken 1.8 years after starting antiretroviral therapy. This clonotype was obtained from a woman between 18 and 29 years old with HIV.

CDR3 in DNA: TGTGCCAGCAGCTCGGACAGGACTATGACCCAGCATTTT. It specifies CASSSDRTMTQHF. The chain recombines TRBV5-5 with TRBJ1-5, with 7 bases matching TRBD1. The length of the CDR3 is 13 residues. CDR1 is SGHKS, CDR2 YYEKEE, per germline (reference sequence). The V and J ends lost 3 bases and 11 bases, in that order; junction bases with no gene match: 8.